This TCR beta chain came from a study of T cell responses to AZD1222 COVID-19 vaccine. Second-dose intervals near 4 or 12 weeks were combined. This CDR3 comprises 15 residues. J was trimmed by 2 bases and V by 4 bases; bases with no gene match: 6. The germline CDR1 and CDR2 sequences are SGHRS and YFSETQ. Concerning this clone itself: No antigen is known for it.

Findings and limits, study-wide: Targets within unmutated variant regions were reportedly found for nearly half of spike-specific TCRs. Among the donors, most were white British and more were female, and clonal diversity was possibly underestimated.

The table came from immunoSEQ multiplex PCR; TCRdb's copy has only in-frame clones and leaves some out. The repertoire holds 70,000 to 95,000 clones, with 85% to 90% as singletons. Sequencing was performed on peripheral blood, taken 28 days after the second AZD1222 dose. The origin of this receptor is an adult who received the AZD1222 COVID-19 vaccine. The chain recombines TRBV5-1 with TRBJ2-5; 9 nucleotides match TRBD2. The CDR3 nucleotides are TGCGCCAGCAGCCTTATAGCGGGGGAGCAAGAGACCCAGTACTTC. This codes for CASSLIAGEQETQYF.